Shown below are 17 T cell receptor beta chains from a single sample sequenced in a study of cytotoxic CD8 clonotypes in ibrutinib-treated CLL. Profiled with immunoSEQ multiplex PCR; TCRdb holds only in-frame clones, not every one. The sample holds approximately 350,000 clones, 67% seen once. The sequenced sample was PBMCs, obtained after 36 months of ibrutinib treatment. The receptor source for this set is a human donor with chronic lymphocytic leukemia.

This chain connects TRBV5-6 to TRBJ2-5; 9 bases agree with TRBD2. Unmatched junction bases numbered 4, after V lost 2 bases and J lost 5 bases. The CDR3 is 14 amino acids. In germline, CDR1 is SGHDT, CDR2 YYEEEE. This chain's CDR3 is CASSFPSGDETQYF. The CDR3 DNA reads as TGTGCCAGCAGCTTTCCTAGCGGGGATGAGACCCAGTACTTC. Supplemented by reference TRBV5-6 and TRBJ2-5, the full variable domain reads DAGVTQSPTHLIKTRGQQVTLRCSPKSGHDTVSWYQQALGQGPQFIFQYYEEEERQRGNFPDRFSGHQFPNYSSELNVNALLLGDSALYLCASSFPSGDETQYFGPGTRLLVL.

This clone was recorded only once. The chain links TRBV28 to TRBJ2-7, with a weak D call TRBD2 (5 bases). Germline CDR1 MDHEN, CDR2 SYDVKM. The CDR3 totals 14 residues. V lost 8 bases to trimming and J lost 7 bases, with 21 bases between them. For the CDR3, the DNA is TGTGCCAGCCAACCTAGCTACCCACTTTGGGAGCAGTACTTC. Its protein is CASQPSYPLWEQYF.

This clone has only a few counts. The rearrangement links TRBV28 to TRBJ1-5; 8 nucleotides match TRBD1. The CDR3 has 12 residues. From germline, CDR1 is MDHEN and CDR2 SYDVKM. The ends lost 8 bases at V and 6 bases at J; junction bases unmatched: 3. The CDR3 sequence is CASDRGSQPQHF. CDR3 bases: TGTGCCAGCGACAGGGGTAGTCAGCCCCAGCATTTT.

The chain employs TRBV4-1 and TRBJ2-5; TRBD2 agrees at 10 bases. CDR3 size: 18 residues. From germline, CDR1 is MGHRA and CDR2 YSYEKL. The trim removed 3 bases at V and 4 bases at J, leaving 14 bases unmatched. CDR3 residues: CASSHGQWERGGTETQYF. CDR3 nucleotide sequence: TGCGCCAGCAGCCACGGACAGTGGGAGCGGGGGGGCACAGAGACCCAGTACTTC.

The chain combines TRBV29-1 with TRBJ2-5, with a weak D call TRBD2 (5 bases). The CDR3 covers 13 residues. Germline CDR1 SQVTM, CDR2 ANQGSEA. V shed 0 bases and J shed 9 bases, with 14 bases lying between them. The CDR3 region has the DNA TGCAGCGTTGAAGATTTCGGGATCCGTGCCCAGTACTTC. Encoded protein: CSVEDFGIRAQYF.

The chain couples TRBV18 to TRBJ1-2; possibly TRBD1 for D (5 bases). Trimming took 4 bases from V and 7 from J, leaving 13 bases between them. The CDR3 is made up of 13 amino acids. CDR1 is KGHSH and CDR2 is LQKENI in the germline V gene. CDR3 region: CASSQGLGVGYTF. DNA of the CDR3: TGTGCCAGCTCACAGGGGCTAGGGGTTGGCTACACCTTC. Together with reference TRBV18 and TRBJ1-2, the CDR3 gives the full variable domain: NAGVMQNPRHLVRRRGQEARLRCSPMKGHSHVYWYRQLPEEGLKFMVYLQKENIIDESGMPKERFSAEFPKEGPSILRIQQVVRGDSAAYFCASSQGLGVGYTFGSGTRLTVV.

The chain uses TRBV7-9 and TRBJ1-2; D is possibly TRBD1 (6 bases). The germline V and J ends were trimmed by 5 bases and 1 base, with 14 bases remaining between them. The CDR3 consists of 15 residues. Germline V gene lookup returns CDR1 SEHNR and CDR2 FQNEAQ (reference sequence). For the CDR3, the DNA is TGTGCCAGCAGCCCGGGACACATAAGTAACTATGGCTACACCTTC. Protein product: CASSPGHISNYGYTF.

This clone appeared a single time. V usage is TRBV18 and J usage is TRBJ1-5; TRBD1 matches at 8 bases. The CDR3 is 16 amino acids. Germline trimming cut 4 bases from V and 3 bases from J; bases unmatched to any gene: 8. Germline V CDR1 and CDR2: KGHSH, LQKENI. The DNA of the CDR3 is TGTGCCAGCTCACTGAAGGGACAGGTTATCAATCAGCCCCAGCATTTT. Translating gives CASSLKGQVINQPQHF.

The V call is TRBV9, the J call TRBJ2-1, with D maybe TRBD2 (5 bases). The CDR3 runs to 14 residues. CDR1 and CDR2 from the germline V gene are SGDLS and YYNGEE. The V end was cut by 3 bases, the J end by 4 bases, with 11 bases between. CDR3: CASSAGLFYNEQFF. Written as DNA, the CDR3 is TGTGCCAGCAGCGCCGGACTTTTTTACAATGAGCAGTTCTTC.

A single count supports this clone. V is TRBV7-9 and J is TRBJ2-1; no clear D. The CDR3 consists of 13 residues. Deletions cut 5 bases from V and 4 bases from J, with 9 bases between. CDR1 and CDR2 (germline): SEHNR, FQNEAQ (reference sequence). The CDR3 DNA reads TGTGCCAGCAGCCAGAACCAGTACAATGAGCAGTTCTTC. Amino acids: CASSQNQYNEQFF.

The chain carries TRBV28 and TRBJ2-3; 7 nucleotides align to TRBD2. Germline V gene data show CDR1 as MDHEN and CDR2 as SYDVKM. J lost 4 bases, V lost 6 bases, and 7 bases had no gene match. The CDR3 sequence is 14 residues long. DNA for the CDR3: TGTGCCAGCAGCCTAGCGGACCTCCCAGATACGCAGTATTTT. Amino acid sequence: CASSLADLPDTQYF.

The chain is built from TRBV4-3 and TRBJ2-5; 9 bases agree with TRBD2. The CDR3 has 15 amino acids. Germline CDR1 reads LGHNA; CDR2 reads YSLEER. V dropped 1 base and J dropped 1; count of bases not matched to a gene: 1. CDR3 bases: TGCGCCAGCAGCCAAGGACTAGCGGTCCAAGAGACCCAGTACTTC. It specifies CASSQGLAVQETQYF.

The chain employs TRBV19 and TRBJ1-4; no definite D call. Trimming cost V 5 bases and J 5 bases, with 9 bases left between them. Germline V gives CDR1 LNHDA, CDR2 SQIVND (reference sequence). The CDR3 runs to 13 residues. The CDR3 protein is CASSGLPNEKLFF. As DNA, the CDR3 is TGTGCCAGTAGTGGACTTCCGAATGAAAAACTGTTTTTT.

This sequence joins TRBV19 and TRBJ1-6, with D uncertain. V lost 5 bases to trimming and J lost 7 bases, with 18 bases between them. Germline V lookup: CDR1 LNHDA, CDR2 SQIVND (reference sequence). The CDR3 totals 16 residues. The CDR3 region has the DNA TGTGCCAGTAGTCCCACGACCAAGGGAACAAATTCACCCCTCCACTTT. It encodes CASSPTTKGTNSPLHF.

This clone was picked up one time. The chain is built from TRBV15 and TRBJ1-1; D call uncertain. The germline V gene encodes CDR1 LNHNV and CDR2 YYDKDF (reference sequence). V was shortened by 5 bases and J by 2 bases, with 9 bases between the two germline ends. The CDR3 consists of 13 residues. The CDR3 spells CATSWSKNTEAFF. The CDR3 region has the DNA TGTGCCACCAGCTGGTCGAAAAACACTGAAGCTTTCTTT.

This chain joins TRBV4-3 and TRBJ2-1; D is undetermined. The germline V gene encodes CDR1 LGHNA and CDR2 YSLEER. The CDR3 is 15 residues long. The germline V and J ends were trimmed by 0 bases and 12 bases, with 18 bases remaining between them. The CDR3 nucleotides are TGCGCCAGCAGCCAAGAGGCCGTGTCGAGTTTTCCGCAGTTCTTC. Translation gives CASSQEAVSSFPQFF.

V and J are TRBV7-2 and TRBJ2-7; D is unclear. The V gene's germline CDR1 is SGHTA and CDR2 FQGNSA. The CDR3 loop spans 15 amino acids. V was trimmed by 0 bases and J by 3 bases, leaving 12 bases between them. CDR3 DNA: TGTGCCAGCAGCTTAGCGCGTGGCAGCCACTACGAGCAGTACTTC. As protein: CASSLARGSHYEQYF. Full variable domain (missing parts from reference TRBV7-2 and TRBJ2-7): GAGVSQSPSNKVTEKGKDVELRCDPISGHTALYWYRQSLGQGLEFLIYFQGNSAPDKSGLPSDRFSAERTGGSVSTLTIQRTQQEDSAVYLCASSLARGSHYEQYFGPGTRLTVT.